Sequencing of this T cell receptor (beta chain) was carried out in a study of shared clonotypes between healthy human individuals (TCRdb year 2020). Study-wide context: The cohort included a few men and a couple of women between 18 and 49 years of age. For each donor, CD4 naive and CD4 memory were each given three plates, CD8 naive was given two plates, and CD8 memory was given one plate. Between about 0.8 and 9.5 billion PBMCs per donor were obtained by leukapheresis. To estimate repertoire size and how much clonotypes are shared between individuals, the study performed deep sequencing of blood TCR repertoires from roughly five healthy adults. To increase sequencing depth and limit assay-specific biases, different laboratories used diverse techniques to prepare libraries and sequence TCR repertoires.

About this clone: Its antigen remains unidentified. No base quality information exists; no much larger clone differs at one position.

CD8 naive samples were CD45RO-negative cells positively selected for CCR7, giving a CD45RA+CCR7+ population that excluded TemRA cells. Donors were healthy HIV-negative adults with no recently reported acute infections or vaccinations. Every donor was a Caucasian adult residing in Nashville, Tennessee, USA. After blood collection by leukapheresis, PBMCs were isolated using Ficoll-Histopaque density gradient centrifugation and then cryopreserved in the vapor phase of liquid nitrogen. Analytical flow cytometry was used to check the purity and quantity of each magnetically sorted T cell population. From each sorted fraction, genomic DNA was isolated and quantified by UV absorbance on a Nanodrop 2000c. What the work shows at the level of the full study, not this receptor alone: Sampling was limited to blood, and TCR repertoires in tissue likely differ from TCR repertoires in blood. Compared with non-shared clonotypes, clonotypes shared by all four sorted-subset donors had higher generation probabilities. Pairwise subsampling led to the expectation that sequencing depth would affect the degree of clonotype sharing among donors. Incomplete sequencing was indicated by rarefaction of sorted-subset datasets, despite the large sequencing depth. The small number of donors limited the genetic and exposure-history diversity represented. Larger estimated clonotype richness was generally found for naive subsets than for memory subsets. When a few donors were compared, the shared fraction of clonotypes was around 5.1% for naive CD4, more than 3% for naive CD8, more than 2% for memory CD4, and 0.4% for memory CD8.

V is shortened by 2 bases, J by 6 bases, and the region joining them spans 2 bases. The germline V gene encodes CDR1 SEHNR and CDR2 FQNEAQ (reference sequence). The CDR3 holds 10 amino acids from the cysteine to the phenylalanine. Just CDR3 DNA is preserved here, 30 bases in frame from base 1. TCR CDR3 regions were amplified from genomic DNA by multiplex PCR using the deep immunoSEQ assay. Extracted genomic DNA from each cell subset was spread evenly across all wells of several immunoSEQ 96-well plates, with each plate serving as a replicate. Each replicate PCR for sorted subsets received roughly 0.2 ug genomic DNA, equal to about 29,000 T cell genomes. Purified libraries were quantified with a Qubit 3.0 fluorometer, sized on a Bioanalyzer 2100, and re-quantified with the KAPA Library Quantification kit. Each immunoSEQ 96-well plate was sequenced on its own single-read 150-cycle Illumina NextSeq 550 flow cell. In the authors' own workflow: The immunoSEQ output contained only junctional sequences without quality scores, so filtering could not match that applied to full-length reads. Sequences were annotated with PyIR, a Python wrapper for IgBLAST v1.9, using IMGT germline references to assign V/J genes and CDR3. Any read was removed if the V/J assignment was weak (E-value above 1e-6), the CDR3 was missing, or the read contained stop codons, out-of-frame junctions, or ambiguous translated residues. V3J clonotypes were defined as sequences sharing the same inferred V gene, J gene, and CDR3 amino acid sequence. The percentage overlap between two repertoires was calculated by dividing the number of shared unique clonotypes by the size of the smaller repertoire. Three approaches were used to assess repertoire richness: RTK rarefaction, the Chao1 estimator, and Recon v2.1 estimates of unobserved clonotypes. For all TCRbeta clonotypes obtained by the gDNA method from four donors, generation probabilities were computed with OLGA. The table comes from immuneACCESS by way of TCRdb, which keeps in-frame sequences with V and J called. Part of the clones is missing from these tables; in studies checked, under half for an unresolved V gene and the rest for unknown reasons. D and trimming come from the DNA, and the V and J calls and clone size come from that table. Counted in this sample were fewer than 1 million clones; 90% to 98% of them appeared once. The ten biggest clones cover roughly 0.23% of the sample.

The sequenced material came from naive CD8+ T cells sorted from blood. Explained via the paper, the cell subset or site label denotes: CD45RA+CCR7+. Here the chain combines TRBV7-9 and TRBJ2-7; confidence is insufficient to name the D gene. This TCR was recovered from a man aged 25 to 40 in good health. The CDR3 is CASSLREQYF. At the DNA level, the sequence is TGTGCCAGCAGCTTACGCGAGCAGTACTTC.